Listed below are T cell receptor beta chains from one sample, sequenced in a study of cytomegalovirus exposure and HLA in healthy donors. TCRdb's copy holds only in-frame clones and misses some; the assay was immunoSEQ multiplex PCR. There are about 110,000 clones in the sample; 80% occur only once, and approximately 7.2% lies in the top ten. Input material: PBMCs. Receptors were obtained from a man younger than 40 in good health and CMV-seropositive. Both conserved end residues are part of each CDR3. D genes are given only for firm matches. Clone size, where shown, is once, few, many, or a class for clones that have expanded.

v_gene: TRBV7-9; d_gene: TRBD1; abundance: NA; j_gene: TRBJ2-2; CDR3nt: TGTGCCAGCAGCTTAGACCAGGGGGCCGGGGAGCTGTTTTTT; CDR3aa: CASSLDQGAGELFF
v_gene: TRBV30; d_gene: NA; abundance: NA; j_gene: TRBJ1-1; CDR3nt: TGTGCCTGTCAGAACACTGAAGCTTTCTTT; CDR3aa: CACQNTEAFF
v_gene: TRBV6-4; d_gene: TRBD1; abundance: medium-sized; j_gene: TRBJ1-2; CDR3nt: TGTGCCAGCAGTGACACCGGACAGGGGGTCCGGGGCTACACCTTC; CDR3aa: CASSDTGQGVRGYTF
v_gene: TRBV7-2; d_gene: TRBD1; abundance: many; j_gene: TRBJ1-1; CDR3nt: TGTGCCAGCAGCTCCCGGACAGGGGGAGTGAACACTGAAGCTTTCTTT; CDR3aa: CASSSRTGGVNTEAFF
v_gene: TRBV7-9; d_gene: TRBD1; abundance: NA; j_gene: TRBJ1-4; CDR3nt: TGTGCCAGCAGCTCGGGACAGGGGAGTCGTGAAAAACTGTTTTTT; CDR3aa: CASSSGQGSREKLFF
v_gene: TRBV28; d_gene: TRBD1; abundance: NA; j_gene: TRBJ1-5; CDR3nt: TGTGCCAGCAGTTCCGACAGGGGGCAAGATCAGCCCCAGCATTTT; CDR3aa: CASSSDRGQDQPQHF
v_gene: TRBV30; d_gene: TRBD1; abundance: NA; j_gene: TRBJ1-2; CDR3nt: TGTGCCTGGGTCCCCGACAGGGGGCTCCTTTACGGCTACACCTTC; CDR3aa: CAWVPDRGLLYGYTF
v_gene: TRBV6-6; d_gene: TRBD1; abundance: few; j_gene: TRBJ2-7; CDR3nt: TGTGCCAGCAGTTACACCTCCGGGACAGGGTTCGACGAGCAGTACTTC; CDR3aa: CASSYTSGTGFDEQYF
v_gene: TRBV10-2; d_gene: TRBD2; abundance: few; j_gene: TRBJ2-1; CDR3nt: TGCGCCATTCAGCTAGCGGGGGGTTACAATGAGCAGTTCTTC; CDR3aa: CAIQLAGGYNEQFF
v_gene: TRBV5-4; d_gene: TRBD2; abundance: NA; j_gene: TRBJ2-1; CDR3nt: TGTGCCAGCAGCTTGGAGACTAGCGGGAACTACAATGAGCAGTTCTTC; CDR3aa: CASSLETSGNYNEQFF
v_gene: TRBV30; d_gene: TRBD1; abundance: NA; j_gene: TRBJ1-1; CDR3nt: TGTGCCTGGAGTAGCGGACAGGGTGGCACTGAAGCTTTCTTT; CDR3aa: CAWSSGQGGTEAFF
v_gene: TRBV9; d_gene: NA; abundance: NA; j_gene: TRBJ2-1; CDR3nt: TGTGCCAGCAGCGTATGGCAGGGATCCTACAATGAGCAGTTCTTC; CDR3aa: CASSVWQGSYNEQFF
v_gene: TRBV7-9; d_gene: NA; abundance: NA; j_gene: TRBJ1-1; CDR3nt: TGTGCCAGCAGCCATTTGAACACTGAAGCTTTCTTT; CDR3aa: CASSHLNTEAFF
v_gene: TRBV28; d_gene: NA; abundance: NA; j_gene: TRBJ2-7; CDR3nt: TGTGCCAGCAGTTTGAACAGGGGGGGACCTACCGACTACGAGCAGTACTTC; CDR3aa: CASSLNRGGPTDYEQYF
v_gene: TRBV5-4; d_gene: TRBD2; abundance: NA; j_gene: TRBJ2-7; CDR3nt: TGTGCCAGCAGCTCAGGACTAGCGGAATCCTACGAGCAGTACTTC; CDR3aa: CASSSGLAESYEQYF
v_gene: TRBV4-1; d_gene: NA; abundance: NA; j_gene: TRBJ2-7; CDR3nt: TGCGCCAGCAGCCAAGTCACAGACTCCTACGAGCAGTACTTC; CDR3aa: CASSQVTDSYEQYF
v_gene: TRBV6-5; d_gene: NA; abundance: NA; j_gene: TRBJ1-2; CDR3nt: TGTGCCAGCAGTTACTCCGCGGGGGATAGCTACACCTTC; CDR3aa: CASSYSAGDSYTF
v_gene: TRBV18; d_gene: TRBD2; abundance: NA; j_gene: TRBJ2-1; CDR3nt: TGTGCCAGCTCACCACTCAGTACTAGCGGGGGCTACAATGAGCAGTTCTTC; CDR3aa: CASSPLSTSGGYNEQFF
v_gene: TRBV29-1; d_gene: TRBD2; abundance: once; j_gene: TRBJ2-2; CDR3nt: TGCAGCGTTTCCGGGGGGGGGAACACCGGGGAGCTGTTTTTT; CDR3aa: CSVSGGGNTGELFF
v_gene: TRBV6-6; d_gene: NA; abundance: few; j_gene: TRBJ1-5; CDR3nt: TGTGCCAGCCAAGCAGGGCTTGCCCAGCCCCAGCATTTT; CDR3aa: CASQAGLAQPQHF
v_gene: TRBV5-1; d_gene: NA; abundance: once; j_gene: TRBJ2-3; CDR3nt: TGCGCCAGCAGCTTTGACAGTACTAGCACAGATACGCAGTATTTT; CDR3aa: CASSFDSTSTDTQYF
v_gene: TRBV10-3; d_gene: NA; abundance: NA; j_gene: TRBJ1-1; CDR3nt: TGTGCCATCAGTGCCCGGGGGAGTCCCAATGAAGCTTTCTTT; CDR3aa: CAISARGSPNEAFF
v_gene: TRBV10-3; d_gene: NA; abundance: NA; j_gene: TRBJ1-5; CDR3nt: TGTGCCATCAGTGACGGGGGTCTCCAGCCCCAGCATTTT; CDR3aa: CAISDGGLQPQHF
v_gene: TRBV7-9; d_gene: TRBD2; abundance: NA; j_gene: TRBJ2-1; CDR3nt: TGTGCCAGCAGCTTCCCCCCGGGACTAGCGGCTAATGAGCAGTTCTTC; CDR3aa: CASSFPPGLAANEQFF
v_gene: TRBV5-4; d_gene: NA; abundance: NA; j_gene: TRBJ2-7; CDR3nt: TGTGCCAGCAGCTTGATTTCAGGGGTTCATGGCTCCTACGAGCAGTACTTC; CDR3aa: CASSLISGVHGSYEQYF
v_gene: TRBV7-2; d_gene: TRBD1; abundance: NA; j_gene: TRBJ1-2; CDR3nt: TGTGCCAGCAGGCCGAATGGACAGGGGACGGACTATGGCTACACCTTC; CDR3aa: CASRPNGQGTDYGYTF
v_gene: TRBV5-1; d_gene: TRBD1; abundance: NA; j_gene: TRBJ2-7; CDR3nt: TGCGCCAGCAGACAGGGACAGGCTCGCTCGGGCGAGCAGTACTTC; CDR3aa: CASRQGQARSGEQYF
v_gene: TRBV21-1; d_gene: NA; abundance: NA; j_gene: TRBJ1-5; CDR3nt: TGTGCCAGCAGGGGCCCGGGACAGGGAAAGGGGGACAGCAATCAGCCCCAGCATTTT; CDR3aa: CASRGPGQGKGDSNQPQHF
v_gene: TRBV6-6; d_gene: TRBD1; abundance: NA; j_gene: TRBJ1-2; CDR3nt: TGTGCCAGCAGTCCCCCCCGGGACAGAACCTATGGCTACACCTTC; CDR3aa: CASSPPRDRTYGYTF
v_gene: TRBV4-2; d_gene: TRBD1; abundance: few; j_gene: TRBJ1-2; CDR3nt: TGTGCCAGCAGACAGAAAGGGACAGGGGGCGGAGGTGGCTACACCTTC; CDR3aa: CASRQKGTGGGGGYTF
v_gene: TRBV28; d_gene: TRBD1; abundance: NA; j_gene: TRBJ2-1; CDR3nt: TGTGCCAGCAGTTTCGGGGACAGGTTTTCCCATGAGCAGTTCTTC; CDR3aa: CASSFGDRFSHEQFF
v_gene: TRBV4-3; d_gene: TRBD2; abundance: NA; j_gene: TRBJ2-1; CDR3nt: TGCGCCAGCAGCCAAGAGCGGGGGGTCTACAATGAGCAGTTCTTC; CDR3aa: CASSQERGVYNEQFF
v_gene: TRBV10-3; d_gene: NA; abundance: NA; j_gene: TRBJ1-6; CDR3nt: TGTGCCATCAGTGGGATCAGGGATAATTCACCCCTCCACTTT; CDR3aa: CAISGIRDNSPLHF
v_gene: TRBV6-1; d_gene: TRBD1; abundance: NA; j_gene: TRBJ2-7; CDR3nt: TGTGCCAGCAGTGAGGCCTTCAACAGGGGGTACCTTTACGAGCAGTACTTC; CDR3aa: CASSEAFNRGYLYEQYF
v_gene: TRBV7-2; d_gene: NA; abundance: NA; j_gene: TRBJ1-2; CDR3nt: TGTGCCAGCAGCCCCCGGGGAGATCGGGGCTACACCTTC; CDR3aa: CASSPRGDRGYTF
v_gene: TRBV5-1; d_gene: TRBD1; abundance: NA; j_gene: TRBJ1-3; CDR3nt: TGCGCCAGCAGCCTGAGGGGGCTTGGAAACACCATATATTTT; CDR3aa: CASSLRGLGNTIYF
v_gene: TRBV28; d_gene: NA; abundance: NA; j_gene: TRBJ2-7; CDR3nt: TGTGCCAGCGCCTCGGTGTTGACCTACGAGCAGTACTTC; CDR3aa: CASASVLTYEQYF
v_gene: TRBV7-3; d_gene: TRBD1; abundance: NA; j_gene: TRBJ2-5; CDR3nt: TGTGCCAGCAGCCTACCAAGAGGCTACAGGGGGCGGGCGGAGACCCAGTACTTC; CDR3aa: CASSLPRGYRGRAETQYF
v_gene: TRBV2; d_gene: NA; abundance: few; j_gene: TRBJ2-5; CDR3nt: TGTGCCAGCAGTGAGGCCGGGAGACAGACCCAGTACTTC; CDR3aa: CASSEAGRQTQYF
v_gene: TRBV5-1; d_gene: NA; abundance: NA; j_gene: TRBJ1-5; CDR3nt: TGCGCCAGCAGTCGTGACAGCCCTTTCAATCAGCCCCAGCATTTT; CDR3aa: CASSRDSPFNQPQHF
v_gene: TRBV4-3; d_gene: TRBD1; abundance: NA; j_gene: TRBJ2-7; CDR3nt: TGCGCCAGCAGCCATGGCGGACAGGGAGAATCCTACGAGCAGTACTTC; CDR3aa: CASSHGGQGESYEQYF
v_gene: TRBV5-4; d_gene: NA; abundance: few; j_gene: TRBJ1-2; CDR3nt: TGTGCCAGCAGCTTGGCCGGCAGACGGGCGGGAGGCTACACCTTC; CDR3aa: CASSLAGRRAGGYTF
v_gene: TRBV15; d_gene: TRBD1; abundance: NA; j_gene: TRBJ2-3; CDR3nt: TGTGCCACCAGCAGAGACCAAGGACAGGACACAGATACGCAGTATTTT; CDR3aa: CATSRDQGQDTDTQYF
v_gene: TRBV27; d_gene: TRBD1; abundance: NA; j_gene: TRBJ1-4; CDR3nt: TGTGCCAGCAGTACCCGAAGGGACAGGGTGAATGAAAAACTGTTTTTT; CDR3aa: CASSTRRDRVNEKLFF
v_gene: TRBV5-6; d_gene: NA; abundance: few; j_gene: TRBJ2-6; CDR3nt: TGTGCCAGCAGCGAAAGAGGGTCTGGGGCCAACGTCCTGACTTTC; CDR3aa: CASSERGSGANVLTF
v_gene: TRBV5-6; d_gene: TRBD1; abundance: NA; j_gene: TRBJ2-1; CDR3nt: TGTGCCAGCAGCTTGGATCGCCGGGACAGGGATTCCAATGAGCAGTTCTTC; CDR3aa: CASSLDRRDRDSNEQFF
v_gene: TRBV18; d_gene: NA; abundance: NA; j_gene: TRBJ1-2; CDR3nt: TGTGCCAGCTCACCAGGACGGGGCTATGGCTACACCTTC; CDR3aa: CASSPGRGYGYTF